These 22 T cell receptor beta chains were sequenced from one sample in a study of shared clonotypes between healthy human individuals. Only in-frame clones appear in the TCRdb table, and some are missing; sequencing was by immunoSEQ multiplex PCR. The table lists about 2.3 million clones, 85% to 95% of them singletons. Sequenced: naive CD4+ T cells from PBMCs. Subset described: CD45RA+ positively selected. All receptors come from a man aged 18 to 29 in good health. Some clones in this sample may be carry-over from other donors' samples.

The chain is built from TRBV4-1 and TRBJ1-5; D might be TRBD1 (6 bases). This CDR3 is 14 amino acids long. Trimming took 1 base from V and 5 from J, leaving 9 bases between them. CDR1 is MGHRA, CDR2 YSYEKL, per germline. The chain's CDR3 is CASSQGQVYQPQHF. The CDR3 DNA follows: TGCGCCAGCAGCCAAGGACAGGTTTATCAGCCCCAGCATTTT.

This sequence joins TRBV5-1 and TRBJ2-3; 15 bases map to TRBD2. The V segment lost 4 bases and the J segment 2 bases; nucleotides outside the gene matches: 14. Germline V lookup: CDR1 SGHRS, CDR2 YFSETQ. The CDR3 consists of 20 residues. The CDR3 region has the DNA TGCGCCAGCAGCCGCGGACAAGGACTAGCGGGAGGGCTCATCACAGATACGCAGTATTTT. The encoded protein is CASSRGQGLAGGLITDTQYF.

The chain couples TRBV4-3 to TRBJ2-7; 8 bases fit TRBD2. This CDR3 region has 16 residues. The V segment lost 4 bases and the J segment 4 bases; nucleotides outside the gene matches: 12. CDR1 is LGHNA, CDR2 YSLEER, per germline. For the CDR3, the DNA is TGCGCCAGCAGCCGGACGACTAGCGCTTCATTTTACGAGCAGTACTTC. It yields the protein CASSRTTSASFYEQYF.

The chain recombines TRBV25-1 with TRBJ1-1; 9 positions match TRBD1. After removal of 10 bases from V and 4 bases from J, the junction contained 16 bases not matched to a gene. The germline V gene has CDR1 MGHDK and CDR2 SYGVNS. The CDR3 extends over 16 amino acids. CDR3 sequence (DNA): TGTGCCAACCCCTCAGGGGACAGGGAGGGAGTCACTGAAGCTTTCTTT. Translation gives CANPSGDREGVTEAFF.

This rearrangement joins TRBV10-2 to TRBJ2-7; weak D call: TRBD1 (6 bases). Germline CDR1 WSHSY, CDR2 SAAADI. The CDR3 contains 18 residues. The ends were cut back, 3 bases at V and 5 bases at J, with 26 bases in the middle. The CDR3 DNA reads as TGCGCCAGCAGTGATAGGAGCAGGGGAAACGAACGACGGAACGAGCAGTACTTC. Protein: CASSDRSRGNERRNEQYF.

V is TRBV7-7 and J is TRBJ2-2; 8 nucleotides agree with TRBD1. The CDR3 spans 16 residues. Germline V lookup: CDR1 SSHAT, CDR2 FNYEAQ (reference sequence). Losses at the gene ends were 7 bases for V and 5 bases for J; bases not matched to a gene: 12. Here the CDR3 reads CASTVRTGGRTGELFF. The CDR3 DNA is TGTGCCAGCACCGTTAGAACAGGGGGAAGAACCGGGGAGCTGTTTTTT.

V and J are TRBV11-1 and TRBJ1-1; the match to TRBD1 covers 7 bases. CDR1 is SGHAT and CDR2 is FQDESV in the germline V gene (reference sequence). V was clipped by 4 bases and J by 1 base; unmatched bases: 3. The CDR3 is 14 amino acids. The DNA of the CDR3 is TGTGCCAGCAGCTCGAGACAGGGGAACACTGAAGCTTTCTTT. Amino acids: CASSSRQGNTEAFF.

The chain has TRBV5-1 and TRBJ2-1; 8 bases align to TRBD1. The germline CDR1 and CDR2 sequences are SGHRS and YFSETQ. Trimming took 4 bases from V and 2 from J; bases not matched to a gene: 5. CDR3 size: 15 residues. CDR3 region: CASSTGTGTYNEQFF. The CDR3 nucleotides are TGCGCCAGCAGCACCGGGACAGGAACCTACAATGAGCAGTTCTTC.

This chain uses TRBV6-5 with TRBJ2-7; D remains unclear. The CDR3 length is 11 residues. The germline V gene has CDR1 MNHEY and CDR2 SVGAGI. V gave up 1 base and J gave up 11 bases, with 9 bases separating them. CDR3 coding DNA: TGTGCCAGCAGTTACTTCCCCTGGGAGTACTTC. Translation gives CASSYFPWEYF.

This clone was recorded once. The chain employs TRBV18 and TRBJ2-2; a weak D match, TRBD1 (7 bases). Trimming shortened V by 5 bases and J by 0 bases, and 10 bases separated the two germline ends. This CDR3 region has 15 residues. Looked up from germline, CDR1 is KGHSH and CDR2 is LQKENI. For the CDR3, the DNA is TGTGCCAGCTCAGCGGGACAGACGAACACCGGGGAGCTGTTTTTT. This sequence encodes CASSAGQTNTGELFF.

In DNA, the CDR3 is TGCGCCAGCAGCTGGGGCCTAGCGGAAGAGACCCAGTACTTC. Protein: CASSWGLAEETQYF. The chain uses TRBV5-1 and TRBJ2-5, with 7 bases that match TRBD2. After removal of 3 bases from V and 3 bases from J, the junction contained 5 bases not matched to a gene. The CDR3 consists of 14 residues. The germline gives CDR1 SGHRS, CDR2 YFSETQ.

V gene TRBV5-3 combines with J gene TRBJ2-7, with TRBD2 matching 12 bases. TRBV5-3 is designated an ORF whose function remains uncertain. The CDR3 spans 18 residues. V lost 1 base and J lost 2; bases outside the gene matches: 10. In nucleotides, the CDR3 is TGTGCCAGAAGCTTGAAACTAGCGGGAGGATCAGCGGCCTACGAGCAGTACTTC. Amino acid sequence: CARSLKLAGGSAAYEQYF.

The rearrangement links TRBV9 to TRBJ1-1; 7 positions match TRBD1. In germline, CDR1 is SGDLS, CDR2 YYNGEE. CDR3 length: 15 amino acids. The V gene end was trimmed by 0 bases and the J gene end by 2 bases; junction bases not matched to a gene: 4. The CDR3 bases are TGTGCCAGCAGCGTAGCTAAAGGGGGCAACACTGAAGCTTTCTTT. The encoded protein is CASSVAKGGNTEAFF.

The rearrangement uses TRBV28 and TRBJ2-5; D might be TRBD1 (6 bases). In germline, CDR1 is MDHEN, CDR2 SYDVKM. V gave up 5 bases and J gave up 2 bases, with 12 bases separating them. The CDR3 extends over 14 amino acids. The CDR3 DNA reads TGTGCCAGCAGTCTATCGAGGGGGCAAGAGACCCAGTACTTC. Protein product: CASSLSRGQETQYF.

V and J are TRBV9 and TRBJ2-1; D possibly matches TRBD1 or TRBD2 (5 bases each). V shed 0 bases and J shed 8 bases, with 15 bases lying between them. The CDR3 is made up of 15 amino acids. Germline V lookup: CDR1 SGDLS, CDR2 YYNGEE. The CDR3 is CASSVVGSGGDEQFF. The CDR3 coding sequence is TGTGCCAGCAGCGTAGTAGGCAGTGGGGGAGATGAGCAGTTCTTC.

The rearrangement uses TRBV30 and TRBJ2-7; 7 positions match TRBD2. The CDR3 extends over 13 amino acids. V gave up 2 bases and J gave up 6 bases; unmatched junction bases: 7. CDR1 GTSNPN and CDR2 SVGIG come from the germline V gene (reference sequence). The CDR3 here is CAWSRRPGGEQYF. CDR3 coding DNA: TGTGCCTGGAGTAGACGCCCGGGGGGCGAGCAGTACTTC. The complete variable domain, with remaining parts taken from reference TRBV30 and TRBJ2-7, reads SQTIHQWPATLVQPVGSPLSLECTVEGTSNPNLYWYRQAAGRGLQLLFYSVGIGQISSEVPQNLSASRPQDRQFILSSKKLLLSDSGFYLCAWSRRPGGEQYFGPGTRLTVT.

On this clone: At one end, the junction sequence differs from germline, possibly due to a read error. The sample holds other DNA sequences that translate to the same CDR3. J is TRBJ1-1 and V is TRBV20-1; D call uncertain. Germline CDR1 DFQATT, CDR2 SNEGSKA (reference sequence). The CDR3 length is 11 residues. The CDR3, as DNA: TGCAGTGCCCCCCGAGGCCCTGAGGCTTTCTTT. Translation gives CSAPRGPEAFF.

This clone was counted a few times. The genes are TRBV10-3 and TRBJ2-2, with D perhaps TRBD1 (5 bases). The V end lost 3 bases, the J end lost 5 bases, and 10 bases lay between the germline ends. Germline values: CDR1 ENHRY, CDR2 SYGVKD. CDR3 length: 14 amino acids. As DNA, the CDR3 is TGTGCCATCAGTGACAGGGTCACGACCGGGGAGCTGTTTTTT. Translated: CAISDRVTTGELFF.

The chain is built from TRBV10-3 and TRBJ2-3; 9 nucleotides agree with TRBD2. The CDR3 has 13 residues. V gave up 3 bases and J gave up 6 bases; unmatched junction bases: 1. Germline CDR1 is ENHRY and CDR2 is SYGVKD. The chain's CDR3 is CAISDLAGDTQYF. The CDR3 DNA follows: TGTGCCATCAGTGATCTAGCGGGGGATACGCAGTATTTT.

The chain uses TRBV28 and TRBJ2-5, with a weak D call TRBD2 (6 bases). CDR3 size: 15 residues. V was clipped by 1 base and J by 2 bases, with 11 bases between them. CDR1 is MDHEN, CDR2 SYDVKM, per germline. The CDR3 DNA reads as TGTGCCAGCAGTTTATCGCGGGGAAGTCAAGAGACCCAGTACTTC. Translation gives CASSLSRGSQETQYF. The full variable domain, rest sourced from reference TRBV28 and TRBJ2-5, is DVKVTQSSRYLVKRTGEKVFLECVQDMDHENMFWYRQDPGLGLRLIYFSYDVKMKEKGDIPEGYSVSREKKERFSLILESASTNQTSMYLCASSLSRGSQETQYFGPGTRLLVL.

CDR3 nucleotide sequence: TGCGCCAGCAGTGCGGATTCGTACACTGAAGCTTTCTTT. This codes for CASSADSYTEAFF. This sequence joins TRBV10-1 and TRBJ1-1; D call uncertain. Trimming stripped 4 bases from V and 3 bases from J, with 9 bases between. CDR1 WNHNN and CDR2 SYGVQD come from the germline V gene (reference sequence). The CDR3 runs 13 residues.

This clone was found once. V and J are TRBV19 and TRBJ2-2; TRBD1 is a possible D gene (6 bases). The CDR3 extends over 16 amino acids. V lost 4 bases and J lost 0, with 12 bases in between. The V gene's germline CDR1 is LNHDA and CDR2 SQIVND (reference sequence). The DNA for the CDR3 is TGTGCCAGTAGTAACGGGCAGGGGTCGAACACCGGGGAGCTGTTTTTT. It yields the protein CASSNGQGSNTGELFF.